These T cell receptor beta chains were read from a single sample in a study of blood T cell repertoires in COVID-19. This table comes from immunoSEQ multiplex PCR, and its TCRdb copy is limited to in-frame clones, with some not included. This sample carries around 150,000 clones, 87% of them seen once, and the ten largest clones take about 2.5%. Input material: peripheral blood. These receptors all come from a man aged 45-65 years with active COVID-19. CDR3s leave out the opening cysteine and the closing phenylalanine or tryptophan.

V gene,J gene,CDR3 protein
TRBV2,TRBJ2-7,ASSGRTARLYEQY
TRBV2,TRBJ2-1,ASTGPSRVYNEQF
TRBV5-5,TRBJ2-7,ASSLAGGVGYEQY
TRBV24-1,TRBJ1-5,ATSDFGQGLEQPQH
TRBV20-1,TRBJ1-2,SARDRAGYT
TRBV7-8,TRBJ2-3,ASSSQTGDTQY
TRBV7-3,TRBJ1-1,ASSADRNTEAF
TRBV6-5,TRBJ2-2,ASIPTGGNTGELF
TRBV20-1,TRBJ2-5,SASSGGARETQY
TRBV19,TRBJ2-3,ASSIGGDTQY
TRBV6-5,TRBJ2-5,AIGTAKETQY
TRBV4-1,TRBJ2-3,ASSQGRTSTDTQY
TRBV7-2,TRBJ1-1,ASSFGGPNTEAF
TRBV6-5,TRBJ1-1,ASSRTGNTEAF
TRBV3-1/TRBV3-2,TRBJ1-2,ASSPAVGSDYGYT
TRBV3-1/TRBV3-2,TRBJ1-6,ASSRGQKNSPLH
TRBV11-1,TRBJ2-1,ASKSSGEAYNEQF
TRBV5-1,TRBJ2-1,ASSDQGLGSYNEQF
TRBV9,TRBJ2-5,ASSAGGDGETQY
TRBV27,TRBJ1-2,ASSLRDRGYGYT
TRBV4-2,TRBJ2-2,ASSQVTLAGGTGELF
TRBV6-4,TRBJ1-3,ASSPARGPGGNTIY
TRBV6-2/TRBV6-3,TRBJ1-1,ASSRTGNTEAF
TRBV29-1,TRBJ1-1,SVEGRANTEAF
TRBV10-3,TRBJ2-5,AISGDTQETQY
TRBV30,TRBJ1-4,AWDRPNEKLF
TRBV4-3,TRBJ1-1,ASSQERTLSGEAF
TRBV5-4,TRBJ2-1,ASSRRPGLAGGTYNEQF
TRBV2,TRBJ2-3,ASRLAEITDTQY
TRBV30,TRBJ1-2,AWSEGAGGASYGYT
TRBV20-1,TRBJ2-3,SGGGADTQY
TRBV7-9,TRBJ1-4,ASNPLRGATNEKLF
TRBV7-8,TRBJ2-1,ASSLREGGNEQF
TRBV5-1,TRBJ1-3,ASNGETGNTIY
TRBV29-1,TRBJ1-2,SAKQGLYGYT
TRBV12-2,TRBJ2-7,ASRSPGGTYEQY
TRBV6-1,TRBJ2-2,ASSEGGSNTGELF
TRBV10-3,TRBJ1-1,AISESPRQGDGEAF
TRBV6-5,TRBJ1-5,ASSRGATQPQH
TRBV7-2,TRBJ2-2,ASSAGQHTGELF
TRBV30,TRBJ1-4,AWSPTVGEKLF
TRBV3-1/TRBV3-2,TRBJ2-1,ASSGGARNEQF
TRBV11-1,TRBJ1-2,ASSQAGWKGLVGYT
TRBV5-4,TRBJ2-7,ASSFWARGEQY
TRBV3-1/TRBV3-2,TRBJ1-5,ASSGKPGPSNQPQH
TRBV2,TRBJ1-1,ASSEKAGRSEAF
TRBV4-2,TRBJ1-4,ASSQDIADRDRLPRGTNEKLF
TRBV14,TRBJ1-1,ASSQDQNTEAF
TRBV2,TRBJ1-1,ASKQGAATEAF
TRBV15,TRBJ2-1,ATSSRDRGLQF
TRBV19,TRBJ2-2,ASRGAFVGELF
TRBV6-5,TRBJ2-7,ASSYSPQTSYEQY
TRBV5-8,TRBJ2-3,ASSLEGLGKADTQY
TRBV29-1,TRBJ2-6,SAQGRSGANVLT
TRBV10-3,TRBJ2-7,AISEPGEGQY
TRBV4-1,TRBJ1-6,ASSQEEGQVASPLH
TRBV6-2/TRBV6-3,TRBJ2-7,ASSYSAYEQY
TRBV19,TRBJ2-5,ASSISAGGQETQY
TRBV20-1,TRBJ2-3,SGGVGDTQY